The rows below give T cell receptor beta chains drawn from one sample of a study of T cells after yellow fever vaccination. TCRdb called the 5' RACE reads again in MiXCR, with one record for every CDR3 protein. The sample has roughly 150,000 distinct CDR3 sequences, about 6.2% seen once. This material consisted of CD4+ T cells sorted from PBMCs, taken 10 days after the yellow fever booster vaccination. The receptor set was obtained from a man aged 25-45 years who received the YFV17D yellow fever vaccine. Both conserved end residues are part of each CDR3. Each record gives: D gene, clone size, J gene, V gene, CDR3 DNA, CDR3 protein. The D gene is left open where the match is weak. Clone size is shown for a subset of rows, as once, few, many or a class of expanded clone.

>.|few|TRBJ2-7|TRBV6-1
TGTGCCAGCAGTGCCATTCACGGGGGTGATTTGGTGTACGAGCAGTACTTC
CASSAIHGGDLVYEQYF
>TRBD2|few|TRBJ2-7|TRBV7-8
TGTGCCAGCAGCTTAGTTAGGACTAGAGACGAGCAGTACTTC
CASSLVRTRDEQYF
>.|many|TRBJ2-7|TRBV7-9
TGTGCCAGCAGCTTAAATCCGCCCAACTCCTACGAGCAGTACTTC
CASSLNPPNSYEQYF
>.|many|TRBJ2-7|TRBV12-3/TRBV12-4
TGTGCCAGCAGTCGGGGCGGGGTGACCTACGAGCAGTACTTC
CASSRGGVTYEQYF
>.|.|TRBJ2-7|TRBV5-4
TGTGCCAGCAGCCCGGGCGGGATTGACTACGAGCAGTACTTC
CASSPGGIDYEQYF
>TRBD2|many|TRBJ2-5|TRBV7-2
TGTGCCAGCAGCTTAGCTAGCGGGAGGTGGGAGACCCAGTACTTC
CASSLASGRWETQYF
>TRBD1|.|TRBJ1-2|TRBV5-4
TGTGCCAGCAGCTCCCGGGACAGGGGAAACTATGGCTACACCTTC
CASSSRDRGNYGYTF
>.|many|TRBJ1-4|TRBV14
TGTGCCAGCAGCCAAGATGCGGGGATGGGAAAACTGTTTTTT
CASSQDAGMGKLFF
>.|many|TRBJ2-7|TRBV20-1
TGCAGTGCTAGTGAGGAGTATGCCTACGAGCAGTACTTC
CSASEEYAYEQYF
>TRBD2|many|TRBJ2-5|TRBV6-5
TGTGCCAGCAGTTACTCCCGGACTAGCGGGAGGACCCAGTACTTC
CASSYSRTSGRTQYF
>TRBD2|many|TRBJ2-7|TRBV12-3/TRBV12-4
TGTGCCAGCAGTCGGGGCAGACCGGGACTACTTTTCTACGAGCAGTACTTC
CASSRGRPGLLFYEQYF
>.|many|TRBJ2-7|TRBV2
TGTGCCAGCAGTGAAGCAACGGTTTCCGAGCAGTACTTC
CASSEATVSEQYF
>.|many|TRBJ1-3|TRBV14
TGTGCCAGCAGCCAAGACGCCGGACTCTCTGGAAACACCATATATTTT
CASSQDAGLSGNTIYF
>.|many|TRBJ2-3|TRBV5-6
TGTGCCAGCAGCTTGCGCGCGGCGGGGTCAGATACGCAGTATTTT
CASSLRAAGSDTQYF
>.|many|TRBJ2-3|TRBV11-2
TGTGCCAGCAGCCCAGACAGGAACACAGATACGCAGTATTTT
CASSPDRNTDTQYF
>TRBD2|many|TRBJ2-1|TRBV12-3/TRBV12-4
TGTGCCAGCAGGGGACTAGCGGGAGGACCGAAGAATGAGCAGTTCTTC
CASRGLAGGPKNEQFF
>TRBD2|many|TRBJ2-7|TRBV20-1
TGCAGTGCTATTGGCGGGAGGGCCCGATCTATCCACGAGCAGTACTTC
CSAIGGRARSIHEQYF
>.|.|TRBJ2-2|TRBV4-2
TGTGCCAGCGGCCCCGGGCTCGGGGGCGCAGTTTTTCGTACCGGGGAGCTGTTTTTT
CASGPGLGGAVFRTGELFF
>TRBD2|many|TRBJ2-1|TRBV6-5
TGTGCCAGCAGCCCGACCGGGACTAGCGTAAATGAGCAGTTCTTC
CASSPTGTSVNEQFF
>.|.|TRBJ2-5|TRBV5-1
TGCGCCAGCAGCCTTCAGATAGGAGGAGCAGGGCTAAGGGCCGGGTCGACCCAGTACTTC
CASSLQIGGAGLRAGSTQYF
>.|many|TRBJ2-4|TRBV6-1
TGTGCCAGCAACGGGGTAGCCAAAAACATTCAGTACTTC
CASNGVAKNIQYF
>.|many|TRBJ2-7|TRBV7-9
TGTGCCAGCAGCTTAGAGGCAGGTCAAGGGCAGTACTTC
CASSLEAGQGQYF
>TRBD2|many|TRBJ2-7|TRBV4-3
TGCGCCAGCAGCCTACATAGCCCCACACTAGCGGGAGCCAACGAGCAGTACTTC
CASSLHSPTLAGANEQYF
>.|many|TRBJ2-2|TRBV20-1
TGCAGTGCTAGAGTAGGGGTTGCCGGGGAGCTGTTTTTT
CSARVGVAGELFF
>TRBD1|many|TRBJ2-7|TRBV10-3
TGTGCCATCAGTGCAAGACCGGGACAGAGCTACGAGCAGTACTTC
CAISARPGQSYEQYF
>.|many|TRBJ2-3|TRBV6-1
TGTGCCAGCACCCGGTTGGTGGGCACAGATACGCAGTATTTT
CASTRLVGTDTQYF
>.|.|TRBJ2-3|TRBV7-2
TGTGCCAGCAGCTTAGCTTTCCTGAGCACAGATACGCAGTATTTT
CASSLAFLSTDTQYF